Each of the 29 T cell receptor beta chains below was sequenced from the same sample in a study of T cells in localized non-small cell lung cancer (TCRdb year 2020). Library generation was performed with the immunoSEQ multiplex PCR assay. TCRdb re-hosts the immuneACCESS table, in-frame sequences only. Its copies lack some clones; in the studies checked, an unresolved V gene accounts for under half of them, and the cause for the rest is not known. The sample table shows fewer than 4,500 clones, and roughly 40% are seen once. Around 16% of the sample lies in the top ten. Specimen: lung tumor tissue, collected before any cancer treatment. The receptors come from an older male donor with stage I lung adenocarcinoma.

There are a few counts of this clone. The chain carries TRBV11-3 and TRBJ2-3; TRBD2 matches at 7 bases. The length of the CDR3 is 18 residues. In germline, CDR1 is SGHNT, CDR2 YENEEA. V was clipped by 2 bases and J by 0 bases; unmatched bases: 11. CDR3 DNA sequence: TGTGCCAGCAGCTTATGGGCTAGCGGACCGGGGAGCACAGATACGCAGTATTTT. Translated, it gives CASSLWASGPGSTDTQYF.

V and J are TRBV18 and TRBJ1-4; 9 bases match TRBD1. From germline, CDR1 is KGHSH and CDR2 LQKENI. The CDR3 has 16 residues. Trimming at V came to 1 base and at J to 8 bases, leaving 8 bases not matched to a gene. CDR3 coding DNA: TGTGCCAGCTCACCACGGGAGACAGGGGGGAGAGAAAAACTGTTTTTT. It encodes CASSPRETGGREKLFF.

This clone was picked up a small number of times. This chain connects TRBV11-3 to TRBJ2-2, with 7 bases aligning to TRBD1. V dropped 3 bases and J dropped 3; count of bases not matched to a gene: 4. This CDR3 has 15 residues. Looked up from germline, CDR1 is SGHNT and CDR2 is YENEEA. The CDR3 loop is CASSLVQGDTGELFF. CDR3 coding DNA: TGTGCCAGCAGCTTGGTCCAGGGGGACACCGGGGAGCTGTTTTTT.

This clone was observed a few times. This sequence joins TRBV29-1 and TRBJ2-3; 9 bases agree with TRBD2. The V and J ends lost 2 bases and 8 bases, in that order; junction bases with no gene match: 8. Germline V gives CDR1 SQVTM, CDR2 ANQGSEA. The CDR3 extends over 14 amino acids. The chain's CDR3 is CSVEISGSRGTQYF. DNA of the CDR3: TGCAGCGTTGAAATTAGCGGGAGCCGGGGTACGCAGTATTTT.

In its sample, this clone ranks as medium-sized. The chain joins TRBV6-1 to TRBJ1-5; D is unclear. Germline CDR1 is MNHNS and CDR2 is SASEGT. V lost 1 base and J lost 5, with 6 bases in between. The length of the CDR3 is 13 residues. DNA of the CDR3: TGTGCCAGCAGTGAAGTGAAAGATCAGCCCCAGCATTTT. Translated: CASSEVKDQPQHF.

The chain has TRBV25-1 and TRBJ2-3, with TRBD2 identical over 14 bases. The V and J ends lost 2 bases and 3 bases, in that order; junction bases with no gene match: 1. Germline CDR1 reads MGHDK; CDR2 reads SYGVNS. CDR3 length: 16 residues. The CDR3 DNA sequence: TGTGCCAGCAGTGAAGGGACTAGCGGGAGTACAGATACGCAGTATTTT. Translating gives CASSEGTSGSTDTQYF.

This clone showed up just a few times. The V gene is TRBV25-1, the J gene TRBJ1-3; 8 bases are shared with TRBD1. The CDR3 loop spans 14 amino acids. Germline assignment: CDR1 MGHDK and CDR2 SYGVNS. J lost 3 bases, V lost 6 bases, and 4 bases had no gene match. The CDR3 coding sequence is TGTGCCAGCAGCCAGGGGGCGGGTGGAAACACCATATATTTT. Protein product: CASSQGAGGNTIYF. Using reference TRBV25-1 and TRBJ1-3 for the parts outside the CDR3, the full variable domain is EADIYQTPRYLVIGTGKKITLECSQTMGHDKMYWYQQDPGMELHLIHYSYGVNSTEKGDLSSESTVSRIRTEHFPLTLESARPSHTSQYLCASSQGAGGNTIYFGEGSWLTVV.

The V call is TRBV5-1, the J call TRBJ2-1; 7 bases are shared with TRBD1. In germline, CDR1 is SGHRS, CDR2 YFSETQ. After removal of 4 bases from V and 8 bases from J, the junction contained 9 bases not matched to a gene. This CDR3 is 14 amino acids long. CDR3 loop: CASSVNRGGDEQFF. Written as DNA, the CDR3 is TGCGCCAGCAGCGTCAACCGAGGGGGCGATGAGCAGTTCTTC.

The chain recombines TRBV11-3 with TRBJ2-5; tentatively, D is TRBD1 (6 bases). Trimming took 2 bases from V and 2 from J, leaving 9 bases between them. The V gene's germline CDR1 is SGHNT and CDR2 YENEEA. The CDR3 contains 14 residues. The CDR3 here is CASSLTDSQETQYF. As DNA, the CDR3 is TGTGCCAGCAGCTTAACGGACAGTCAAGAGACCCAGTACTTC.

This clone was found a few times. The chain joins TRBV6-1 to TRBJ2-6; D not certain. V gave up 1 base and J gave up 0 bases, with 4 bases separating them. Per germline, CDR1 MNHNS and CDR2 SASEGT. There are 15 residues in the CDR3. In DNA, the CDR3 is TGTGCCAGCAGTGAAGATAGCTCTGGGGCCAACGTCCTGACTTTC. It yields the protein CASSEDSSGANVLTF.

This sequence joins TRBV6-8 and TRBJ1-4; no clear D gene. Deletions cut 6 bases from V and 0 bases from J, with 8 bases between. The V gene's germline CDR1 is MNHGY and CDR2 SAAAGT. The CDR3 extends over 14 amino acids. CDR3 region: CASRDQTTNEKLFF. The CDR3 nucleotides are TGTGCCAGCAGAGACCAGACAACTAATGAAAAACTGTTTTTT.

This clone counts as medium-sized. The rearrangement joins TRBV12-5 to TRBJ1-5; unclear D gene. The CDR3 has 13 amino acids. Germline-derived CDR1 and CDR2 are LGHNT and FRNRAP. The CDR3 sequence is CASRAGSDQPQHF. The DNA of the CDR3 is TGTGCCAGCCGCGCGGGGAGCGATCAGCCCCAGCATTTT.

This chain joins TRBV19 and TRBJ1-6, with D perhaps matching TRBD1 (5 bases). CDR1 is LNHDA and CDR2 is SQIVND in the germline V gene (reference sequence). V was cut by 4 bases and J by 10 bases, with 17 bases left in between. This CDR3 is built from 15 residues. The CDR3 spells CASSKGQVTSSPLHF. The DNA of the CDR3 is TGTGCCAGTAGTAAGGGGCAGGTGACTTCCTCACCCCTCCACTTT. The complete variable domain, with remaining parts taken from reference TRBV19 and TRBJ1-6, reads DGGITQSPKYLFRKEGQNVTLSCEQNLNHDAMYWYRQDPGQGLRLIYYSQIVNDFQKGDIAEGYSVSREKKESFPLTVTSAQKNPTAFYLCASSKGQVTSSPLHFGNGTRLTVT.

The rearrangement links TRBV2 to TRBJ2-1, with 9 bases lining up with TRBD1. The CDR3 consists of 13 residues. CDR1 SNHLY and CDR2 FYNNEI come from the germline V gene. Trimming at V came to 8 bases and at J to 3 bases, leaving 2 bases not matched to a gene. The CDR3: CASEDRGYNEQFF. For the CDR3, the DNA is TGTGCCAGCGAGGACAGGGGCTACAATGAGCAGTTCTTC.

The V and J genes are TRBV11-3 and TRBJ2-1, with D possibly TRBD2 on 5 matching bases. The germline gives CDR1 SGHNT, CDR2 YENEEA. CDR3 size: 14 residues. V was pared by 3 bases and J by 6 bases, with 12 bases between. CDR3 protein: CASSFRSGGNEQFF. The DNA for the CDR3 is TGTGCCAGCAGCTTCAGGAGCGGAGGCAATGAGCAGTTCTTC.

The sample holds a few counts of this clone. The chain couples TRBV2 to TRBJ2-2; D is possibly TRBD1 (6 bases). The CDR3 is 13 amino acids. V was clipped by 6 bases and J by 6 bases, with 11 bases between them. From germline, CDR1 is SNHLY and CDR2 FYNNEI. The CDR3: CASREQGSGELFF. In DNA, the CDR3 is TGTGCCAGCAGGGAACAGGGATCCGGGGAGCTGTTTTTT.

This clone was counted a few times. This rearrangement joins TRBV6-8 to TRBJ1-1; D is unresolved. The CDR3 runs 14 residues. Germline CDR1 reads MNHGY; CDR2 reads SAAAGT. Trimming cost V 2 bases and J 1 base, with 8 bases left between them. The CDR3 region is CASSYVWGNTEAFF. DNA of the CDR3: TGTGCCAGCAGTTACGTGTGGGGGAACACTGAAGCTTTCTTT.

This clone is termed medium-sized. The gene calls are TRBV11-3 and TRBJ1-1; D is ambiguous. Trimming pared 5 bases from V and 1 base from J, leaving 11 bases between. This CDR3 region has 14 residues. Germline V CDR1 and CDR2: SGHNT, YENEEA. CDR3 sequence: CASSTGEGNTEAFF. In DNA, the CDR3 is TGTGCCAGCAGCACCGGGGAAGGGAACACTGAAGCTTTCTTT.

Sample share makes this clone medium-sized. The V gene is TRBV9, the J gene TRBJ2-7, with D perhaps assigned TRBD1 or TRBD2 (5 bases each). This CDR3 is 13 amino acids long. Germline V CDR1 and CDR2: SGDLS, YYNGEE. V shed 4 bases and J shed 5 bases, with 13 bases lying between them. The CDR3: CASSPGTRDEQYF. The CDR3 DNA sequence: TGTGCCAGCAGCCCCGGGACGAGGGACGAGCAGTACTTC.

By sample fraction, this clone is medium-sized. In nucleotides, the CDR3 is TGTGCCAGCAGCACGCTAACGGGGATTGGAACCTACAATGAGCAGTTCTTC. This gives the protein CASSTLTGIGTYNEQFF. The chain employs TRBV11-3 and TRBJ2-1; perhaps TRBD2 as D (5 bases). Between the trimmed V and J ends, which lost 5 bases and 2 bases, there was a span of 19 bases. Germline values: CDR1 SGHNT, CDR2 YENEEA. The CDR3 is 17 amino acids.

The V gene is TRBV14, the J gene TRBJ2-2; possibly TRBD2 for D (7 bases). This CDR3 is built from 19 residues. The V gene lost 2 bases and the J gene lost 1 base, with 20 bases spanning the gap. Looked up from germline, CDR1 is SGHDN and CDR2 is FVKESK. CDR3 DNA sequence: TGTGCCAGCAGCCAATCCACTCCCTCGGGGGGCTTGAACACCGGGGAGCTGTTTTTT. This encodes CASSQSTPSGGLNTGELFF.

This clone was seen only once. CDR3 coding DNA: TGCGCCAGCAGCCCCCCGCCGGGGGCCCACCAAGAGACCCAGTACTTC. This translates into CASSPPPGAHQETQYF. This sequence joins TRBV1 and TRBJ2-5. TRBV1 is deemed a pseudogene. This CDR3 is 16 amino acids long.

V is TRBV6-8 and J is TRBJ2-1; 8 nucleotides agree with TRBD1. The germline V gene has CDR1 MNHGY and CDR2 SAAAGT. V gave up 4 bases and J gave up 0 bases; unmatched junction bases: 2. The CDR3 runs to 15 residues. The CDR3 loop reads CASSWDRSSYNEQFF. Here the CDR3 DNA reads TGTGCCAGCAGTTGGGACAGGAGCTCCTACAATGAGCAGTTCTTC.

The V call is TRBV9, the J call TRBJ1-2; possible D gene TRBD1, 5 bases. This CDR3 region has 12 residues. Looked up from germline, CDR1 is SGDLS and CDR2 is YYNGEE. Deletions cut 5 bases from V and 5 bases from J, with 10 bases between. For the CDR3, the DNA is TGTGCCAGCAGTCAGACAGATTATGGCTACACCTTC. It translates to CASSQTDYGYTF. The full variable domain, in which reference TRBV9 and TRBJ1-2 provide the parts outside the CDR3, is DSGVTQTPKHLITATGQRVTLRCSPRSGDLSVYWYQQSLDQGLQFLIQYYNGEERAKGNILERFSAQQFPDLHSELNLSSLELGDSALYFCASSQTDYGYTFGSGTRLTVV.

The chain carries TRBV5-1 and TRBJ2-1; 7 bases line up with TRBD1. This CDR3 is built from 17 residues. Per germline, CDR1 SGHRS and CDR2 YFSETQ. With V trimmed by 4 bases and J by 4 bases, 14 bases remained unmatched. The CDR3, as DNA: TGCGCCAGCAGCCAAGTTGGTAGGACAGGAGGATACAATGAGCAGTTCTTC. Encoded protein: CASSQVGRTGGYNEQFF.

This clone was found a few times. J is TRBJ1-3 and V is TRBV30; D uncertain. Trimming pared 2 bases from V and 0 bases from J, leaving 11 bases between. The CDR3 extends over 15 amino acids. The germline CDR1 and CDR2 sequences are GTSNPN and SVGIG (reference sequence). Here the CDR3 reads CAWSRLGASGNTIYF. The DNA of the CDR3 is TGTGCCTGGAGTCGCCTCGGTGCCTCTGGAAACACCATATATTTT.

This clone was found a few times. The gene calls are TRBV27 and TRBJ1-2; D not certain. The CDR3 is 13 amino acids. Trimming shortened V by 4 bases and J by 0 bases, and 6 bases separated the two germline ends. CDR1 is MNHEY and CDR2 is SMNVEV in the germline V gene (reference sequence). This CDR3 is CASSSLANYGYTF. Written as DNA, the CDR3 is TGTGCCAGCAGTTCCCTAGCTAACTATGGCTACACCTTC.

As to this clone: The same CDR3 also results from other DNA sequences found in this sample. The chain has TRBV15 and TRBJ1-2; D is uncertain. This CDR3 contains 14 residues. V gave up 0 bases and J gave up 3 bases, with 8 bases separating them. Germline V gives CDR1 LNHNV, CDR2 YYDKDF (reference sequence). The chain's CDR3 is CATSRDVGDYGYTF. The CDR3 DNA sequence: TGTGCCACCAGCAGAGATGTGGGTGACTATGGCTACACCTTC.

The gene calls are TRBV18 and TRBJ2-2; 8 bases line up with TRBD2. The CDR3 totals 16 residues. Germline loops: CDR1 KGHSH, CDR2 LQKENI. The V segment lost 3 bases and the J segment 5 bases; nucleotides outside the gene matches: 8. The CDR3 DNA reads as TGTGCCAGCTCACCTGAAACTAGCGGAGAGACCGGGGAGCTGTTTTTT. Its translation: CASSPETSGETGELFF.